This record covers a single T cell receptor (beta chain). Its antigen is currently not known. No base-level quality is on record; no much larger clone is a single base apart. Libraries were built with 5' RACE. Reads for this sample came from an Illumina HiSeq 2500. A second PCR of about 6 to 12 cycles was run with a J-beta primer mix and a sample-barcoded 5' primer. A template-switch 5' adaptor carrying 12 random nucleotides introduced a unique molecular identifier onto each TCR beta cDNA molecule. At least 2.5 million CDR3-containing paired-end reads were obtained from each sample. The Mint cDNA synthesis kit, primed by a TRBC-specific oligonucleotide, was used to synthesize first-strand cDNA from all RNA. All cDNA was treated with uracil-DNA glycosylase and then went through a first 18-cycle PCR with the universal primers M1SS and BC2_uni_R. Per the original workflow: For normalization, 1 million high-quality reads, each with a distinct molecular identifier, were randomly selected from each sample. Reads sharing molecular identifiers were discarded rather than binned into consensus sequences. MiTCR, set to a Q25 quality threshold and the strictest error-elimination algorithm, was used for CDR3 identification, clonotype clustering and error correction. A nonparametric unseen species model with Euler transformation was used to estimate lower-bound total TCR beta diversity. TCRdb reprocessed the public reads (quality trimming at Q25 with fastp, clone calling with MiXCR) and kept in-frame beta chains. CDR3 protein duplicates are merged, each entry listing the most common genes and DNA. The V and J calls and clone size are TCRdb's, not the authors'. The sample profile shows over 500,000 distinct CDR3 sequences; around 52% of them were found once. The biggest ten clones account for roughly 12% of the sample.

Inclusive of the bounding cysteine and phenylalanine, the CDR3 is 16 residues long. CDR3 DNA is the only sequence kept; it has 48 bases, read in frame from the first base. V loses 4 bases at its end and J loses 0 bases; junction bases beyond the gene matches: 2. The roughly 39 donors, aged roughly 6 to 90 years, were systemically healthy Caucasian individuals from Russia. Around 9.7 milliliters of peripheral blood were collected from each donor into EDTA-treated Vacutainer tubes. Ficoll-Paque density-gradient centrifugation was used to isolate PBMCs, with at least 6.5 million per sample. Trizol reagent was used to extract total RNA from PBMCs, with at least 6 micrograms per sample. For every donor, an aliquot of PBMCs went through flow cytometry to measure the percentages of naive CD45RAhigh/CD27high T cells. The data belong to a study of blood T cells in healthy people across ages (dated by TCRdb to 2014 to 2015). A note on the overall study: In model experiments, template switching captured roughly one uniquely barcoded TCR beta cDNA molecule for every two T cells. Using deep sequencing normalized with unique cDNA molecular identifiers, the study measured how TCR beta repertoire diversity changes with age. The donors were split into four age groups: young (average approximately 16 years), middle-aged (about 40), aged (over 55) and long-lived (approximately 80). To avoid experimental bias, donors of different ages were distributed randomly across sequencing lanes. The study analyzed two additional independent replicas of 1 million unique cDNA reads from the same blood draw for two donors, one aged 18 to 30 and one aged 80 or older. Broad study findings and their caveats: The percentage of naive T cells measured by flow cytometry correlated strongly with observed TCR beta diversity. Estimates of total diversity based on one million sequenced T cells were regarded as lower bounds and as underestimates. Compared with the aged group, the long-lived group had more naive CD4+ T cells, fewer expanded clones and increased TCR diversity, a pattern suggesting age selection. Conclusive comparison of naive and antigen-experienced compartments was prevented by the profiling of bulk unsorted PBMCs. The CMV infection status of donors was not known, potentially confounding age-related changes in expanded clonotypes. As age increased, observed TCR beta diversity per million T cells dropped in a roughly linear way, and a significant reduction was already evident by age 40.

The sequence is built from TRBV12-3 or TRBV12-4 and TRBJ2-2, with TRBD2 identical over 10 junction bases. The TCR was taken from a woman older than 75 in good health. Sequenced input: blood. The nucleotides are TGTGCCAGCAGTTCCAGCGGGGGGGCGAACACCGGGGAGCTGTTTTTT. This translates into CASSSSGGANTGELFF.